This T cell receptor (beta chain) appears in the sequencing data of a study of blood T cell repertoires in COVID-19. The wider study: The study drew acute and convalescent COVID-19 samples from the United States, Italy and Spain. PBMCs, B-cell-depleted T cells, or T cells provided the cDNA or gDNA that made up the material.

This CDR3 is built from 11 residues. CDR1 and CDR2 from the germline V gene are LGHDT and YNNKEL (reference sequence). Trimming shortened V by 1 base and J by 10 bases, and 7 bases separated the two germline ends. Original processing notes: Reference gene primers were amplified, and this amplification served to estimate nucleated cell counts. Method: immunoSEQ multiplex PCR; TCRdb's copy keeps in-frame clones and lacks some. D and trimming were read from the DNA, whereas the V and J calls and clone size are those reported in that table. The table has 25,000 to 30,000 clones, over 70% seen once. V gene TRBV3-1 (or the pseudogene TRBV3-2) combines with J gene TRBJ1-2; D unresolved. Sequencing was performed on peripheral blood. The sequence was collected from a man older than 75 with active or convalescent COVID-19. In nucleotides, the CDR3 is TGTGCCAGCAGCCAAGGGAGCACCTACACCTTC. The encoded protein is CASSQGSTYTF.